The 15 T cell receptor beta chains reported below all come from one sample, sequenced in a study of cytotoxic CD8 clonotypes in ibrutinib-treated CLL. Generated by immunoSEQ multiplex PCR, the TCRdb table keeps only in-frame clones and is missing some. Counted here are tens of thousands of clones, about 64% occurring once; the ten biggest clones make up more than 25%. The material was PBMCs, obtained after 24 months of ibrutinib treatment. These TCRs come from a human donor with chronic lymphocytic leukemia.

This chain links TRBV27 with TRBJ1-2; D remains ambiguous. Between the trimmed V and J ends, which lost 5 bases and 1 base, there was a span of 11 bases. Germline CDR1 and CDR2: MNHEY and SMNVEV (reference sequence). The CDR3 is 14 amino acids. CDR3 amino acids: CASSRLGFNYGYTF. As DNA, the CDR3 is TGTGCCAGCAGTCGACTGGGATTTAACTATGGCTACACCTTC.

The V gene is TRBV11-2, the J gene TRBJ1-6; tentatively, D is TRBD1 (5 bases). Germline V gives CDR1 SGHAT, CDR2 FQNNGV. This CDR3 has 15 residues. Trimming stripped 3 bases from V and 5 bases from J, with 11 bases between. The CDR3: CASSFTGQDNSPLHF. CDR3 in DNA: TGTGCCAGCAGCTTCACCGGACAAGATAATTCACCCCTCCACTTT.

This CDR3 reads CASSHPGGTGRGNYGYTF. In nucleotides, the CDR3 is TGTGCCAGCAGTCACCCCGGTGGGACAGGGAGGGGGAACTATGGCTACACCTTC. The chain recombines TRBV2 with TRBJ1-2; 9 bases fit TRBD1. The length of the CDR3 is 18 residues. Germline-derived CDR1 and CDR2 are SNHLY and FYNNEI. V shed 5 bases, J shed 2 bases, and the junction held 15 bases outside the gene matches.

The V gene is TRBV19, the J gene TRBJ1-5; maybe TRBD1 (5 bases). Germline V CDR1 and CDR2: LNHDA, SQIVND (reference sequence). The CDR3 runs to 20 residues. Trimming removed 4 bases from V and 4 bases from J, with 29 bases in between. The CDR3 DNA is TGTGCCAGTAGTAGTAGTCAGGGTCCCACGATCTCCTATCCAAATCAGCCCCAGCATTTT. Its translation: CASSSSQGPTISYPNQPQHF.

This clone has only a few counts. V gene TRBV9 combines with J gene TRBJ2-2, with D perhaps TRBD1 or TRBD2 (6 bases each). The CDR3 covers 17 residues. The germline gives CDR1 SGDLS, CDR2 YYNGEE. Trimming removed 4 bases at V and 0 bases at J, with 16 bases between. As DNA, the CDR3 is TGTGCCAGCAGCCTTCCCTCGGAGGGGGCGAACACCGGGGAGCTGTTTTTT. Amino acid sequence: CASSLPSEGANTGELFF.

This chain links TRBV18 with TRBJ2-2; either TRBD1 or TRBD2 may supply D (5 bases each). Per germline, CDR1 KGHSH and CDR2 LQKENI. Deletions cut 3 bases from V and 0 bases from J, with 14 bases between. The CDR3 loop spans 17 amino acids. The CDR3: CASSPGTGRANTGELFF. The DNA for the CDR3 is TGTGCCAGCTCACCCGGGACGGGACGGGCGAACACCGGGGAGCTGTTTTTT.

This sequence joins TRBV29-1 and TRBJ1-2; 9 bases fit TRBD1. CDR1 SQVTM and CDR2 ANQGSEA come from the germline V gene. This CDR3 has 15 residues. Losses at the gene ends were 6 bases for V and 3 bases for J; bases not matched to a gene: 11. For the CDR3, the DNA is TGCAGCGTCGCCGGGACAGGGAGTTTTCACTATGGCTACACCTTC. As protein: CSVAGTGSFHYGYTF. Complete variable domain (other parts from reference TRBV29-1 and TRBJ1-2): SAVISQKPSRDICQRGTSLTIQCQVDSQVTMMFWYRQQPGQSLTLIATANQGSEATYESGFVIDKFPISRPNLTFSTLTVSNMSPEDSSIYLCSVAGTGSFHYGYTFGSGTRLTVV.

As regards this clone: The conserved closing phenylalanine or tryptophan is absent in this CDR3, likely reflecting a read error. Because the CDR3's place on the DNA is in doubt, the DNA is left out and the CDR3 is given as listed by TCRdb. This chain connects TRBV7-9 to TRBJ2-4; the DNA was not used to check the table's D call, TRBD1. Germline CDR1 and CDR2: SEHNR and FQNEAQ (reference sequence). The CDR3 totals 12 residues, both ends included. CDR3 sequence reads: CASSLGGQVRFI.

This clone was seen once. This chain joins TRBV5-4 and TRBJ2-7, with 8 bases aligning to TRBD1. The CDR3 consists of 15 residues. The germline V gene encodes CDR1 SGHNT and CDR2 YYREEE (reference sequence). The trim removed 5 bases at V and 5 bases at J, leaving 12 bases unmatched. CDR3 DNA sequence: TGTGCCAGCAGTGCTGGACAGGGAATATTGGACGAGCAGTACTTC. This translates into CASSAGQGILDEQYF.

By share, this clone counts as medium-sized (0.01 to 0.1%). The chain employs TRBV12-5 and TRBJ2-1; D might be TRBD1 (6 bases). Trimming took 7 bases from V and 2 from J, leaving 9 bases between them. The germline gives CDR1 LGHNT, CDR2 FRNRAP. This CDR3 contains 13 residues. For the CDR3, the DNA is TGTGCTAGTGTTCCAGGGGCCTACAATGAGCAGTTCTTC. Its protein is CASVPGAYNEQFF.

The chain combines TRBV18 with TRBJ1-3; TRBD1 aligns across 7 bases. Germline V lookup: CDR1 KGHSH, CDR2 LQKENI. Unmatched junction bases numbered 15, after V lost 3 bases and J lost 1 base. The CDR3 spans 19 residues. The CDR3 nucleotides read TGTGCCAGCTCACCTAAGGACGACAGAGGGGGCTTTTCTGGAAACACCATATATTTT. Protein product: CASSPKDDRGGFSGNTIYF.

This clone was picked up one time. The chain couples TRBV11-2 to TRBJ1-2; maybe TRBD1 (6 bases). Germline CDR1 SGHAT, CDR2 FQNNGV. There are 14 residues in the CDR3. Trimming shortened V by 5 bases and J by 4 bases, and 14 bases separated the two germline ends. The CDR3 loop is CASSHSGGGYGYTF. In DNA, the CDR3 is TGTGCCAGCAGCCACTCGGGGGGCGGCTATGGCTACACCTTC.

V usage is TRBV19 and J usage is TRBJ2-3; a possible D gene is TRBD1 (6 bases). The V end was cut by 4 bases, the J end by 3 bases, with 11 bases between. Looked up from germline, CDR1 is LNHDA and CDR2 is SQIVND (reference sequence). CDR3 length equals 14 residues. CDR3 sequence (DNA): TGTGCCAGTAGTACAGGGGTTAGGACAGATACGCAGTATTTT. Amino acid sequence: CASSTGVRTDTQYF.

This clone counts as medium-sized. The gene calls are TRBV27 and TRBJ2-7; tentative D call: TRBD1 (5 bases). The V end lost 0 bases, the J end lost 0 bases, and 9 bases lay between the germline ends. CDR1 is MNHEY and CDR2 is SMNVEV in the germline V gene (reference sequence). This CDR3 comprises 15 residues. CDR3 loop: CASSLSRTGSYEQYF. The CDR3 bases are TGTGCCAGCAGTTTATCTAGAACAGGCTCCTACGAGCAGTACTTC.

The rearrangement links TRBV5-4 to TRBJ2-3, with TRBD1 as a possible D gene (5 bases). This CDR3 spans 16 amino acids. V lost 3 bases to trimming and J lost 6 bases, with 20 bases between them. Germline assignment: CDR1 SGHNT and CDR2 YYREEE (reference sequence). Here the CDR3 reads CASSSSGSGIGDTQYF. CDR3 nucleotides: TGTGCCAGCAGCTCCTCAGGTTCAGGGATTGGGGATACGCAGTATTTT.